This entry lists 5 T cell receptor beta chains sequenced from one sample in a study of blood T cell repertoires in COVID-19 (dated by TCRdb to about 2020). The library was built by means of the immunoSEQ multiplex PCR assay. The table comes from immuneACCESS by way of TCRdb, which keeps in-frame sequences with V and J called. Part of the clones is missing from these tables; in studies checked, under half for an unresolved V gene and the rest for unknown reasons. The sample contains approximately 300,000 clones, 90% to 95% of them found a single time. The ten largest clones take up around 3.9% of the sample. Sequenced material: PBMCs or T cells enriched from blood (not recorded which). These receptors all come from a woman aged 25 to 39 who had been exposed to COVID-19.

The CDR3 loop reads CASSLGTGRGSTEAFF. CDR3 bases: TGTGCCAGCAGCCTAGGGACAGGGAGGGGGAGCACTGAAGCTTTCTTT. This chain links TRBV11-3 with TRBJ1-1, with 9 bases fitting TRBD1. V lost 5 bases and J lost 4; bases outside the gene matches: 11. The germline V gene has CDR1 SGHNT and CDR2 YENEEA. CDR3 length: 16 residues.

For this clone: The same CDR3 arises from other DNA sequences in this sample as well. This chain uses TRBV7-2 with TRBJ2-1, with D tentatively TRBD2 (6 bases). V dropped 4 bases and J dropped 1 base, with 11 bases sitting between them. Germline V CDR1 and CDR2: SGHTA, FQGNSA. The CDR3 covers 15 residues. This chain's CDR3 is CASSSGTPSYNEQFF. CDR3 DNA sequence: TGTGCCAGCAGCTCCGGGACTCCTTCCTACAATGAGCAGTTCTTC.

This chain uses TRBV5-1 with TRBJ2-7; D gene ambiguous. V lost 1 base and J 2 bases, leaving 10 bases between the germline ends. The CDR3 contains 14 residues. Germline loops: CDR1 SGHRS, CDR2 YFSETQ. The CDR3 DNA reads as TGCGCCAGCAGCTTGACTCAGGCCCCCTACGAGCAGTACTTC. It codes for CASSLTQAPYEQYF. The complete variable domain, with remaining parts taken from reference TRBV5-1 and TRBJ2-7, reads KAGVTQTPRYLIKTRGQQVTLSCSPISGHRSVSWYQQTPGQGLQFLFEYFSETQRNKGNFPGRFSGRQFSNSRSEMNVSTLELGDSALYLCASSLTQAPYEQYFGPGTRLTVT.

The V call is TRBV6-2 or TRBV6-3, the J call TRBJ1-5, with a tentative D call TRBD1 (6 bases). V was pared by 6 bases and J by 9 bases, with 15 bases between. Per the germline V gene, CDR1 is MNHEY and CDR2 is SVGEGT. The CDR3 runs to 13 residues. CDR3 coding DNA: TGTGCCAGCAGCCCACAGGGTATTACGCCCCAGCATTTT. Protein product: CASSPQGITPQHF.

The CDR3 spells CASSPESLAGQETQYF. In DNA, the CDR3 is TGTGCCAGCTCACCCGAGAGCTTAGCGGGGCAAGAGACCCAGTACTTC. The rearrangement links TRBV18 to TRBJ2-5; 8 bases map to TRBD2. The CDR3 has 16 residues. From germline, CDR1 is KGHSH and CDR2 LQKENI. V shed 3 bases, J shed 2 bases, and the junction held 8 bases outside the gene matches.